This T cell receptor beta chain is from a study of blood T cell repertoires in COVID-19. The data were produced by immunoSEQ multiplex PCR, yet TCRdb's version contains in-frame clones alone and is incomplete. The table has 180,000 or so clones, about 88% seen once. The CDR3 spans 12 residues. Germline V gene data show CDR1 as LNHDA and CDR2 as SQIVND (reference sequence). Trimming cost V 3 bases and J 4 bases, with 6 bases left between them. The TCR was taken from a human donor with acute COVID-19. The donor label of this sample is uncertain. The genes are TRBV19 and TRBJ1-1; D remains unclear. Sequenced material: PBMCs or T cells enriched from blood (not recorded which). The CDR3 sequence: CASSIGSTEAFF. Written as DNA, the CDR3 is TGTGCCAGTAGTATCGGGAGCACTGAAGCTTTCTTT. Full variable domain (missing parts from reference TRBV19 and TRBJ1-1): DGGITQSPKYLFRKEGQNVTLSCEQNLNHDAMYWYRQDPGQGLRLIYYSQIVNDFQKGDIAEGYSVSREKKESFPLTVTSAQKNPTAFYLCASSIGSTEAFFGQGTRLTVV.